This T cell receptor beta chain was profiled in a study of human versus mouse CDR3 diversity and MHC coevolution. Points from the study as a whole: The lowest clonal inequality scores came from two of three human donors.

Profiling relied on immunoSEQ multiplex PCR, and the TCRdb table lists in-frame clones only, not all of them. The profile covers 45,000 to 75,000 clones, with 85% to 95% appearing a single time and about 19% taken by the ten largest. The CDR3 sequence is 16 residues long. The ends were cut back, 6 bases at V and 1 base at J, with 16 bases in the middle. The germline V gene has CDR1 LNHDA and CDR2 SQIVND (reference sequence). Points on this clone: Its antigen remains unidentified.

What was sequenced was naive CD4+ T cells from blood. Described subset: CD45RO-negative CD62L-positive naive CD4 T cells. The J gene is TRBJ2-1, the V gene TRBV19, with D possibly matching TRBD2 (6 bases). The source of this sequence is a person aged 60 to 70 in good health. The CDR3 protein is CASSASGRASYNEQFF. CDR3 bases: TGTGCCAGTAGCGCGTCCGGGAGAGCGTCCTACAATGAGCAGTTCTTC. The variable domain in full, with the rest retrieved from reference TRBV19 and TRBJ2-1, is DGGITQSPKYLFRKEGQNVTLSCEQNLNHDAMYWYRQDPGQGLRLIYYSQIVNDFQKGDIAEGYSVSREKKESFPLTVTSAQKNPTAFYLCASSASGRASYNEQFFGPGTRLTVL.